Sequencing of this T cell receptor beta chain was carried out in a study of blood T cell repertoires in COVID-19. Germline V CDR1 and CDR2: MDHEN, SYDVKM. Trimming removed 5 bases from V and 5 bases from J; junction bases left unmatched: 14. The CDR3 runs to 17 residues. Clones were sequenced by immunoSEQ multiplex PCR, and TCRdb holds only the in-frame ones, with some missing. The sample contains approximately 60,000 clones, around 80% of which appear only once. The specimen sequenced was peripheral blood. This clonotype was obtained from a woman aged 80 or over with acute or convalescent COVID-19. V gene TRBV28 combines with J gene TRBJ1-1, with 10 bases identical to TRBD1. CDR3 nucleotide sequence: TGTGCCAGCAGTCCCTTTCTTGGACAGGGGGAGCGGACTGAAGCTTTCTTT. Protein: CASSPFLGQGERTEAFF.